Following are 19 T cell receptor beta chains from one sample sequenced in a study of vaccination effects on CD4 cells after COVID-19. Assay used: immunoSEQ multiplex PCR; TCRdb lists only in-frame clones, some missing. The sample yields approximately 28,000 clones, roughly 79% seen once. Sequencing followed a ViraFEST assay step that expanded antigen-specific CD4+ T cells with viral peptide pools. It was after more than nine days of culture that CD4+ T cells were isolated. Every participant took two doses of the BNT162b2 or mRNA-1273 vaccine. No cognate antigen is known for these TCRs. Specimen: CD4+ T cells from PBMCs cultured with SARS-CoV-2 spike peptides, collected after COVID-19 vaccination. Source of these receptors: a human donor who received a COVID-19 vaccine. Some clones in this sample may be carry-over from other donors' samples.

V gene TRBV28 combines with J gene TRBJ1-5; D ambiguous. The V gene lost 2 bases and the J gene lost 3 bases, with 11 bases spanning the gap. This CDR3 has 15 residues. CDR1 and CDR2 from the germline V gene are MDHEN and SYDVKM. CDR3 protein: CASSLSSGYNQPQHF. The CDR3 DNA is TGTGCCAGCAGTTTAAGTAGCGGGTACAATCAGCCCCAGCATTTT.

Written as DNA, the CDR3 is TGTGCCAGCAGCCAAGTTGACGGGACAGAGACCCAGTACTTC. Residues: CASSQVDGTETQYF. V and J are TRBV3-1 (or the pseudogene TRBV3-2) and TRBJ2-5; tentatively, D is TRBD1 or TRBD2 (5 bases each). The V end was cut by 1 base, the J end by 4 bases, with 10 bases between. This CDR3 spans 14 amino acids. Germline CDR1 and CDR2: LGHDT and YNNKEL (reference sequence).

The chain recombines TRBV24-1 with TRBJ1-2, with 7 bases identical to TRBD1. Trimming removed 5 bases from V and 6 bases from J; junction bases left unmatched: 8. Germline V gene lookup returns CDR1 KGHDR and CDR2 SFDVKD. This CDR3 has 14 residues. CDR3: CATSAATGFNGYTF. The CDR3 nucleotides read TGTGCCACCAGTGCGGCGACAGGGTTTAATGGCTACACCTTC.

The chain uses TRBV10-1 and TRBJ2-2, with D unclear. The ends were cut back, 2 bases at V and 4 bases at J, with 14 bases in the middle. The CDR3 runs 16 residues. Germline V gives CDR1 WNHNN, CDR2 SYGVQD (reference sequence). CDR3 residues: CASSEKGQMITGELFF. In DNA, the CDR3 is TGCGCCAGCAGTGAGAAAGGCCAGATGATCACCGGGGAGCTGTTTTTT.

The CDR3 nucleotides read TGTGCCAGCAGCAGAACTCCGGCGGGGGTAGATACGCAGTATTTT. It is translated as CASSRTPAGVDTQYF. The chain is built from TRBV7-8 and TRBJ2-3, with 7 bases lining up with TRBD2. This CDR3 contains 15 residues. With V trimmed by 5 bases and J by 5 bases, 10 bases remained unmatched. Germline assignment: CDR1 SGHVS and CDR2 FQNEAQ.

The chain has TRBV7-2 and TRBJ2-5; D gene unclear. The CDR3 extends over 12 amino acids. Germline CDR1 and CDR2: SGHTA and FQGNSA. Deletions cut 2 bases from V and 5 bases from J, with 6 bases between. The CDR3, as DNA: TGTGCCAGCAGCTTAAGGTGGGAGACCCAGTACTTC. Translated, it gives CASSLRWETQYF.

This clone was detected only a few times. The sample contains more than one DNA sequence encoding this CDR3. V and J are TRBV9 and TRBJ2-3; a weak D match, TRBD2 (7 bases). The CDR3 is made up of 14 amino acids. Trimming stripped 0 bases from V and 4 bases from J, with 9 bases between. Germline lookup yields CDR1 SGDLS and CDR2 YYNGEE. CDR3 DNA sequence: TGTGCCAGCAGCGTAGGAGGGGGGGCAGATACGCAGTATTTT. It translates to CASSVGGGADTQYF. The full variable domain, its missing parts supplied by reference TRBV9 and TRBJ2-3, is DSGVTQTPKHLITATGQRVTLRCSPRSGDLSVYWYQQSLDQGLQFLIQYYNGEERAKGNILERFSAQQFPDLHSELNLSSLELGDSALYFCASSVGGGADTQYFGPGTRLTVL.

The count of this clone is one. This rearrangement joins TRBV2 to TRBJ2-3; the D gene is possibly TRBD1 (5 bases). Germline values: CDR1 SNHLY, CDR2 FYNNEI. V lost 6 bases, J lost 5 bases, and 6 bases lay in between. The CDR3 has 11 residues. CDR3 sequence: CASRGEDTQYF. In nucleotides, the CDR3 is TGTGCCAGCAGAGGGGAAGATACGCAGTATTTT.

This chain joins TRBV5-4 and TRBJ1-6, with a weak D call TRBD1 (6 bases). The CDR3 spans 15 residues. Germline-derived CDR1 and CDR2 are SGHNT and YYREEE (reference sequence). V was shortened by 3 bases and J by 9 bases, with 16 bases between the two germline ends. CDR3 sequence reads: CASSSTQGMGSPLHF. The CDR3 DNA reads as TGTGCCAGCAGCTCAACACAGGGAATGGGTTCACCCCTCCACTTT.

The count of this clone is one. This chain uses TRBV18 with TRBJ1-2; no firm D call. The V and J ends lost 1 base and 7 bases respectively, with 16 bases between them. The CDR3 has 15 residues. CDR1 KGHSH and CDR2 LQKENI come from the germline V gene. CDR3 protein: CASSPLGLTGSGYTF. The DNA for the CDR3 is TGTGCCAGCTCACCACTTGGGTTGACGGGTTCTGGCTACACCTTC.

J is TRBJ2-6 and V is TRBV4-3; 8 nucleotides match TRBD1. Germline-derived CDR1 and CDR2 are LGHNA and YSLEER. This CDR3 comprises 17 residues. V trimming: 3 bases; J trimming: 0 bases; junction bases outside the gene matches: 4. As DNA, the CDR3 is TGCGCCAGCAGCCATCAGGGGGCGAGCTCTGGGGCCAACGTCCTGACTTTC. Protein product: CASSHQGASSGANVLTF.

The chain joins TRBV2 to TRBJ1-3, with D perhaps TRBD1 (5 bases). The CDR3 is 14 amino acids. CDR1 and CDR2 (germline): SNHLY, FYNNEI. Between the trimmed V and J ends, which lost 4 bases and 4 bases, there was a span of 11 bases. The CDR3 DNA reads as TGTGCCAGCAGTGTTGAGGGGTCGGGAAACACCATATATTTT. The encoded protein is CASSVEGSGNTIYF.

V and J are TRBV5-1 and TRBJ2-4; no firm D call. CDR3 length: 14 amino acids. CDR1 is SGHRS and CDR2 is YFSETQ in the germline V gene. V shed 4 bases and J shed 2 bases, with 10 bases lying between them. CDR3 protein: CASSPDTTKNIQYF. CDR3 bases: TGCGCCAGCAGCCCTGACACCACCAAAAACATTCAGTACTTC.

This clone has only a few counts. This chain joins TRBV7-9 and TRBJ2-5; D not certain. The length of the CDR3 is 11 residues. The ends were cut back, 4 bases at V and 5 bases at J, with 5 bases in the middle. Germline CDR1 SEHNR, CDR2 FQNEAQ (reference sequence). The CDR3 bases are TGTGCCAGCAGCTCCAGGGAGACCCAGTACTTC. Translation gives CASSSRETQYF.

The rearrangement links TRBV2 to TRBJ1-1; no clear D gene. Trimming cost V 8 bases and J 0 bases, with 10 bases left between them. This CDR3 contains 13 residues. Germline CDR1 and CDR2: SNHLY and FYNNEI. As DNA, the CDR3 is TGTGCCAGCGGGCTCACTGTGAACACTGAAGCTTTCTTT. Translation gives CASGLTVNTEAFF.

This chain joins TRBV5-4 and TRBJ2-3; D is uncertain. In germline, CDR1 is SGHNT, CDR2 YYREEE (reference sequence). The CDR3 runs to 14 residues. Trimming cost V 1 base and J 1 base, with 7 bases left between them. This CDR3 reads CASSLWAGTDTQYF. CDR3 coding DNA: TGTGCCAGCAGCTTGTGGGCCGGCACAGATACGCAGTATTTT.

In its sample, this clone was seen a few times. DNA for the CDR3: TGTGCCAGTAACTTAGACTCAAATCAGCCCCAGCATTTT. It translates to CASNLDSNQPQHF. The gene calls are TRBV19 and TRBJ1-5; D gene uncertain. Trimming left V 7 bases short and J 4 bases short, with 11 bases between. Per germline, CDR1 LNHDA and CDR2 SQIVND (reference sequence). CDR3 length equals 13 residues.

The chain joins TRBV20-1 to TRBJ2-5, with 7 bases fitting TRBD1. The V segment lost 3 bases and the J segment 3 bases; nucleotides outside the gene matches: 4. This CDR3 has 13 residues. Per germline, CDR1 DFQATT and CDR2 SNEGSKA (reference sequence). CDR3 DNA: TGCAGTGCTAGTGTAGACAGGGAAGAGACCCAGTACTTC. Translation gives CSASVDREETQYF.

V gene TRBV9 combines with J gene TRBJ2-3, with TRBD2 matching 13 bases. The V and J ends lost 3 bases and 2 bases, in that order; junction bases with no gene match: 6. The CDR3 extends over 17 amino acids. Germline CDR1 reads SGDLS; CDR2 reads YYNGEE. CDR3 DNA: TGTGCCAGCAGCGCCGGACTAGCGGGGGAGGTCACAGATACGCAGTATTTT. Encoded protein: CASSAGLAGEVTDTQYF.